Sequencing of this T cell receptor (beta chain) was carried out in a study of cytomegalovirus exposure and HLA in healthy donors. The PCR used 60 Vbeta and 13 Jbeta primers. TCRdb keeps only in-frame clones here, not all; method: immunoSEQ multiplex PCR. This sample has 80,000 to 95,000 clones, with 75% to 85% found just once. Trimming at V came to 7 bases and at J to 7 bases, leaving 7 bases not matched to a gene. The CDR3 sequence is 13 residues long. Germline assignment: CDR1 SQVTM and CDR2 ANQGSEA. This receptor was identified in a woman in her 30s in good health and CMV-seronegative. The chain combines TRBV29-1 with TRBJ2-1; 10 bases are shared with TRBD1. The sample was PBMCs. The CDR3 nucleotides are TGCAGCGGTAGACAGGGGGCGGGGAATGAGCAGTTCTTC. Translation gives CSGRQGAGNEQFF.